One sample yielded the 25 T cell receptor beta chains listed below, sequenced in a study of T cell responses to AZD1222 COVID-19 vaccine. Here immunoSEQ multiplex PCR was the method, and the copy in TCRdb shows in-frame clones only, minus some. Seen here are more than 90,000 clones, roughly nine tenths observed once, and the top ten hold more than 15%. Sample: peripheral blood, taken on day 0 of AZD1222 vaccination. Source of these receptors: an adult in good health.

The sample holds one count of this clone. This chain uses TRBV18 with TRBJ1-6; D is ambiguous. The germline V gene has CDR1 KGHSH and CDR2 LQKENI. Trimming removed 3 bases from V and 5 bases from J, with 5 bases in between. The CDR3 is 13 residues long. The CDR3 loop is CASSPGHNSPLHF. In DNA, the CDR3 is TGTGCCAGCTCACCTGGGCATAATTCACCCCTCCACTTT. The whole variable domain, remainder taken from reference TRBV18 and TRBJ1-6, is NAGVMQNPRHLVRRRGQEARLRCSPMKGHSHVYWYRQLPEEGLKFMVYLQKENIIDESGMPKERFSAEFPKEGPSILRIQQVVRGDSAAYFCASSPGHNSPLHFGNGTRLTVT.

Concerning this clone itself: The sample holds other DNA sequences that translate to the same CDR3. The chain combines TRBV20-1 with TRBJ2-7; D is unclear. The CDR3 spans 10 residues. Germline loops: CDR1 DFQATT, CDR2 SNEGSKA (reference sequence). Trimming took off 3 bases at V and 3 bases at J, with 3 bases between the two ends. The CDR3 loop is CSARSYEQYF. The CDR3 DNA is TGCAGTGCTAGGAGCTACGAGCAGTACTTC.

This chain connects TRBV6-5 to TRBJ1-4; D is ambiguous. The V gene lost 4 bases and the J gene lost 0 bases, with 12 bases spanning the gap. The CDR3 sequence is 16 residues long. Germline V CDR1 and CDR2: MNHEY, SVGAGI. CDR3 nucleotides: TGTGCCAGCAGTTCGGGTCTCCGTGCAACTAATGAAAAACTGTTTTTT. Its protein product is CASSSGLRATNEKLFF.

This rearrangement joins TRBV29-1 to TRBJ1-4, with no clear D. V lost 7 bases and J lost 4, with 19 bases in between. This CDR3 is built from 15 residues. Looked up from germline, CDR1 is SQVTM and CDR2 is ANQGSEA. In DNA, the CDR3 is TGCAGCGCCCGAAGTCGTAACAGTCTTAATGAAAAACTGTTTTTT. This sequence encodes CSARSRNSLNEKLFF.

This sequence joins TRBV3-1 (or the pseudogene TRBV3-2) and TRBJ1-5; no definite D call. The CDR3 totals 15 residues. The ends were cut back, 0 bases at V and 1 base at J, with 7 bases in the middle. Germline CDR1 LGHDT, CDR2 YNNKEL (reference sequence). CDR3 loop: CASSQDAGSNQPQHF. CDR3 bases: TGTGCCAGCAGCCAAGATGCGGGAAGCAATCAGCCCCAGCATTTT.

Written as DNA, the CDR3 is TGTGCCAGTAGTCCCATGGGCGGACTAACCAATGAGCAGTTCTTC. Its protein is CASSPMGGLTNEQFF. The J gene is TRBJ2-1, the V gene TRBV19; D may be TRBD2 (6 bases). Trimming removed 5 bases from V and 6 bases from J, with 17 bases in between. The CDR3 has 15 residues. Germline V gene data show CDR1 as LNHDA and CDR2 as SQIVND (reference sequence).

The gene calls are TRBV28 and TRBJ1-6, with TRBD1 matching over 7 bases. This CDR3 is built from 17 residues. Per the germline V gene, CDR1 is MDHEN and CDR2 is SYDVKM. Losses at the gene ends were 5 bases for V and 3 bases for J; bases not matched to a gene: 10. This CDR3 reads CASSPVTGRDYNSPLHF. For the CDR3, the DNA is TGTGCCAGCAGTCCGGTGACAGGGCGAGACTATAATTCACCCCTCCACTTT.

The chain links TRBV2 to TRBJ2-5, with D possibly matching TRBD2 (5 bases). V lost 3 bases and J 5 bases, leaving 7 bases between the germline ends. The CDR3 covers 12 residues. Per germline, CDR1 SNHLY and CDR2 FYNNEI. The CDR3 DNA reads TGTGCCAGCAGTGATACGGGGGAGACCCAGTACTTC. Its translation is CASSDTGETQYF.

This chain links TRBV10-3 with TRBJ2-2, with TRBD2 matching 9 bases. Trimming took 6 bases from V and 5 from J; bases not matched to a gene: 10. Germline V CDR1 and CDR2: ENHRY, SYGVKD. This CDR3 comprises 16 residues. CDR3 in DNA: TGTGCCATCAGACCCGATAGCGGGAGAAGGACCGGGGAGCTGTTTTTT. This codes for CAIRPDSGRRTGELFF.

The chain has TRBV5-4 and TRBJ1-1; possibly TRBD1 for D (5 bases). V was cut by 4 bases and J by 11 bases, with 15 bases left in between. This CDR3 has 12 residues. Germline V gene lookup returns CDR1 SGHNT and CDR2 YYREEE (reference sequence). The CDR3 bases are TGTGCCAGCAGCGCTGGACTGAGGGGTGCTTTCTTT. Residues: CASSAGLRGAFF.

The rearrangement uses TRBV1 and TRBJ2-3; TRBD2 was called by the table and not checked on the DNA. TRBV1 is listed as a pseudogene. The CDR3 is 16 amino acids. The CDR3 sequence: CTSSQGSGGDTDTQYF. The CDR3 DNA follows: TGCACCAGCAGCCAAGGTAGCGGGGGGGACACAGATACGCAGTATTTT.

Here the CDR3 DNA reads TGTGCCAGCACCTCCAATCGGCAGGGAGCGCAGTATTTT. Protein sequence: CASTSNRQGAQYF. This chain connects TRBV5-4 to TRBJ2-3; D possibly uses TRBD1 or TRBD2 (5 bases each). The CDR3 is 13 residues long. V was clipped by 6 bases and J by 10 bases, with 18 bases between them. CDR1 and CDR2 from the germline V gene are SGHNT and YYREEE (reference sequence).

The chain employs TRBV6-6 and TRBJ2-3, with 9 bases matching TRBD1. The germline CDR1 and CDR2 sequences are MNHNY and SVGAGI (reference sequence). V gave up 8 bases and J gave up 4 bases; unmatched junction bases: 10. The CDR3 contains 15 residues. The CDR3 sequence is CASARGDRDSDTQYF. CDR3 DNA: TGTGCCAGCGCACGGGGGGACAGGGACTCAGATACGCAGTATTTT.

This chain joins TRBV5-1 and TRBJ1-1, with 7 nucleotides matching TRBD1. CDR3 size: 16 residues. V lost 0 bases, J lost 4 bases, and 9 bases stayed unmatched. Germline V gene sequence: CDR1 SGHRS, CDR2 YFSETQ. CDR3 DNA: TGCGCCAGCAGCTTGGCCAGACAGGGATCTACCACTGAAGCTTTCTTT. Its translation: CASSLARQGSTTEAFF.

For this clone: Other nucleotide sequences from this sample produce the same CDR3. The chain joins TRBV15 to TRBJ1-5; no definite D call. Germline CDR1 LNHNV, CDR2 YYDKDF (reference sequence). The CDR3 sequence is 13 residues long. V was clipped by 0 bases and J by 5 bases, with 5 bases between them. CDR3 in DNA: TGTGCCACCAGCAGAGATCTTGATCAGCCCCAGCATTTT. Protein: CATSRDLDQPQHF. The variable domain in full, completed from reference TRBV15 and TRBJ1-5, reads DAMVIQNPRYQVTQFGKPVTLSCSQTLNHNVMYWYQQKSSQAPKLLFHYYDKDFNNEADTPDNFQSRRPNTSFCFLDIRSPGLGDTAMYLCATSRDLDQPQHFGDGTRLSIL.

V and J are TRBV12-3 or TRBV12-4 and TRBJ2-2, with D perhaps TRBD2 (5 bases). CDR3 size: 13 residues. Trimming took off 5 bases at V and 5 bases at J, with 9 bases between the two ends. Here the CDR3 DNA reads TGTGCCAGCAGTCCTACTAGGACCGGGGAGCTGTTTTTT. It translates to CASSPTRTGELFF.

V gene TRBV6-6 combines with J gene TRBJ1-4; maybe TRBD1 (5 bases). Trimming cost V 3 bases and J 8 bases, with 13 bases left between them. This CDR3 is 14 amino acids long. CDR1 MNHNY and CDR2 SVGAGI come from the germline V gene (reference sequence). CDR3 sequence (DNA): TGTGCCAGCAGTTATAGTCAGGGAGGCGAAAAACTGTTTTTT. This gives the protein CASSYSQGGEKLFF.

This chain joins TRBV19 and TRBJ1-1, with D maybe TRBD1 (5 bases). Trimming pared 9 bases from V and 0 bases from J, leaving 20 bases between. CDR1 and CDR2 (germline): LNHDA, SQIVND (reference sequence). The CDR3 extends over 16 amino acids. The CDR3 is CASYLGAGGMNTEAFF. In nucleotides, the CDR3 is TGTGCCAGCTATCTAGGGGCGGGGGGAATGAACACTGAAGCTTTCTTT.

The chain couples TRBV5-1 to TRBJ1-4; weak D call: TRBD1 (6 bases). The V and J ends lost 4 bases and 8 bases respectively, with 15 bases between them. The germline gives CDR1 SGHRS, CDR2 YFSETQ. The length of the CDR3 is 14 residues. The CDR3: CASSLGHQGEKLFF. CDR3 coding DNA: TGCGCCAGCAGCCTGGGACACCAGGGGGAAAAACTGTTTTTT.

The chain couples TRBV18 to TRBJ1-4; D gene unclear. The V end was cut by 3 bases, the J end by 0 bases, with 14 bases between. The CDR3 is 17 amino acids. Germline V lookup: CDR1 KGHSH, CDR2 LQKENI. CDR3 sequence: CASSPSAGLATNEKLFF. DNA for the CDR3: TGTGCCAGCTCACCCTCCGCAGGCCTTGCAACTAATGAAAAACTGTTTTTT.

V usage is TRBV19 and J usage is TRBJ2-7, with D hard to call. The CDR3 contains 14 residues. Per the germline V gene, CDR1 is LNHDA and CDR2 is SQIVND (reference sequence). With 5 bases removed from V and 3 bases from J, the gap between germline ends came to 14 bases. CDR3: CASSADSRIYEQYF. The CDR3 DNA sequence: TGTGCCAGTAGTGCCGATTCTAGGATCTACGAGCAGTACTTC.

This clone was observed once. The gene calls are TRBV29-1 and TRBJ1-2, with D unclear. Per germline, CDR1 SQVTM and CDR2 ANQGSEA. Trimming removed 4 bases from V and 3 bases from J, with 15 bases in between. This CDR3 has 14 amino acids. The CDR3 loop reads CSVVGQTTHYGYTF. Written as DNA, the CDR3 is TGCAGCGTTGTTGGGCAGACAACCCACTATGGCTACACCTTC.

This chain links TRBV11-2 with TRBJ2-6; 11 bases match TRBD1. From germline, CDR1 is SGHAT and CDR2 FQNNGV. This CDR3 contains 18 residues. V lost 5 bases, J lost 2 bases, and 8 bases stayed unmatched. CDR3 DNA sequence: TGTGCCAGCAGCCCAGGAAGGACAGGGGGCACTGGGGCCAACGTCCTGACTTTC. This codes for CASSPGRTGGTGANVLTF.

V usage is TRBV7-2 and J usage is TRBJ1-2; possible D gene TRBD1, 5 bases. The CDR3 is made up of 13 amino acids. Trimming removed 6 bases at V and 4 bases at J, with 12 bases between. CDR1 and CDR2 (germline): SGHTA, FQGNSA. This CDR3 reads CASSLWGGYGYTF. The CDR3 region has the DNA TGTGCCAGCAGTTTATGGGGCGGCTATGGCTACACCTTC.

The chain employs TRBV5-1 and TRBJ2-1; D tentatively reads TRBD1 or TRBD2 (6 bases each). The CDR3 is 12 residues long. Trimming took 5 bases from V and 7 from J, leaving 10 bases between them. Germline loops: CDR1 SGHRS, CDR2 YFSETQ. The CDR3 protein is CASRGGTNEQFF. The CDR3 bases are TGCGCCAGCAGGGGCGGGACAAATGAGCAGTTCTTC.